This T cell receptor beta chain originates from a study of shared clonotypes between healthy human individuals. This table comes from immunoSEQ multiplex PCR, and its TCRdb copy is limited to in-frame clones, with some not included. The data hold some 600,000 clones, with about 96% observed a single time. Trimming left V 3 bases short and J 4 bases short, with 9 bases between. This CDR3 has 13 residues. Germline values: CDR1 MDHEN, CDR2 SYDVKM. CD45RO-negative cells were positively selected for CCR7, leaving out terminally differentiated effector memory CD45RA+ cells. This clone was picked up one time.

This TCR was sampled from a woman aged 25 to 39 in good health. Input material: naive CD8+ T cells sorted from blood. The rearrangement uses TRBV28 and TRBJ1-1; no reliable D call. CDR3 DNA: TGTGCCAGCAGTTTCGGCAAGGGCACTGAAGCTTTCTTT. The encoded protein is CASSFGKGTEAFF.